This T cell receptor (beta chain) was observed in a study of CD8+ T cells in alopecia areata. The overall study: Patients given treatment had severity scored by the percentage of scalp area affected.

This clone was detected a few times. Its specificity is unknown. Notes on the study in general: Clonality in the scalp and expanded CD8+ clones ranked among the top 100 were significantly decreased by tofacitinib.

Treatment here: oral pan-JAK inhibitor, 5-10 mg twice daily. Extracted RNA was reverse transcribed into cDNA, the sequencing template. Assay used: immunoSEQ multiplex PCR; TCRdb lists only in-frame clones, some missing. This table holds roughly 73,000 clones, 29% found once. This material consisted of CD8+ T cells sorted from blood, taken at week 4, from a patient treated with tofacitinib. This TCR was recovered from a human donor with alopecia areata.

This CDR3 reads CASQGNTEAFF. The DNA of the CDR3 is TGTGCCAGCCAAGGGAACACTGAAGCTTTCTTT. The J gene is TRBJ1-1, the V gene TRBV7-9; D is ambiguous. Trimming stripped 8 bases from V and 1 base from J, with 5 bases between. This CDR3 spans 11 amino acids. CDR1 and CDR2 (germline): SEHNR, FQNEAQ (reference sequence).